The rows below give T cell receptor beta chains drawn from one sample of a study of cytomegalovirus exposure and HLA in healthy donors. Some clones are missing from TCRdb's copy, which holds only in-frame ones; the method was immunoSEQ multiplex PCR. The sample gives over 150,000 clones, roughly two thirds of which show up once; 2.5% to 3% is in the top ten. Sequenced input: PBMCs. The source is a young woman in good health and CMV-seronegative. The CDR3 runs from the conserved cysteine through the conserved F or W. Fields, in order: J gene, clone size, V gene, D gene, CDR3 length, CDR3 protein, CDR3 DNA. A D gene is named only where the DNA matches it firmly. For some rows the clone size is stated as once, few or many, or as a class when expanded; others skip it.

J: TRBJ2-1; size: NA; V: TRBV19; D: NA; length: 14; CDR3: CASSIQGSYNEQFF; DNA: TGTGCCAGTAGTATCCAGGGCTCCTACAATGAGCAGTTCTTC
J: TRBJ2-1; size: NA; V: TRBV9; D: NA; length: 11; CDR3: CASSGGTEQFF; DNA: TGTGCCAGCAGCGGGGGGACAGAGCAGTTCTTC
J: TRBJ2-1; size: few; V: TRBV11-1; D: NA; length: 15; CDR3: CASTPGRFSYNEQFF; DNA: TGTGCCAGCACCCCAGGGAGGTTCTCCTACAATGAGCAGTTCTTC
J: TRBJ2-3; size: few; V: TRBV7-2; D: NA; length: 14; CDR3: CASSLAILTDTQYF; DNA: TGTGCCAGCAGCTTAGCTATTCTCACAGATACGCAGTATTTT
J: TRBJ1-6; size: NA; V: TRBV7-6; D: NA; length: 15; CDR3: CASSLAPGENSPLHF; DNA: TGTGCCAGCAGCTTAGCACCGGGGGAGAATTCACCCCTCCACTTT
J: TRBJ2-3; size: NA; V: TRBV18; D: TRBD2; length: 15; CDR3: CASSPSAGYADTQYF; DNA: TGTGCCAGCTCACCATCAGCGGGGTACGCAGATACGCAGTATTTT
J: TRBJ2-1; size: NA; V: TRBV4-3; D: TRBD2; length: 15; CDR3: CASSQEGTRHNEQFF; DNA: TGCGCCAGCAGCCAAGAAGGGACTAGGCACAATGAGCAGTTCTTC
J: TRBJ2-3; size: NA; V: TRBV4-1; D: TRBD2; length: 19; CDR3: CASSQLRAGGITIEDTQYF; DNA: TGCGCCAGCAGCCAACTTCGAGCGGGGGGAATCACAATTGAAGATACGCAGTATTTT
J: TRBJ2-2; size: NA; V: TRBV5-1; D: TRBD2; length: 17; CDR3: CASSLGLAGGPVGELFF; DNA: TGCGCCAGCAGCCTTGGGCTAGCGGGAGGGCCGGTCGGGGAGCTGTTTTTT
J: TRBJ1-1; size: NA; V: TRBV11-2; D: TRBD1; length: 17; CDR3: CASSSPKRQGKNTEAFF; DNA: TGTGCCAGCAGCTCGCCAAAAAGACAGGGTAAGAACACTGAAGCTTTCTTT
J: TRBJ2-7; size: NA; V: TRBV6-5; D: NA; length: 15; CDR3: CASSYQPGSSYEQYF; DNA: TGTGCCAGCAGTTACCAGCCGGGGAGCTCCTACGAGCAGTACTTC
J: TRBJ2-2; size: NA; V: TRBV2; D: TRBD1; length: 15; CDR3: CASSALDRGTGELFF; DNA: TGTGCCAGCAGTGCCCTGGACAGGGGGACCGGGGAGCTGTTTTTT
J: TRBJ2-5; size: NA; V: TRBV10-3; D: TRBD2; length: 14; CDR3: CAIRRGEEQETQYF; DNA: TGTGCCATACGCCGGGGGGAGGAGCAAGAGACCCAGTACTTC
J: TRBJ1-2; size: few; V: TRBV2; D: NA; length: 13; CDR3: CASSEHGSYGYTF; DNA: TGTGCCAGCAGTGAACACGGGTCCTATGGCTACACCTTC
J: TRBJ2-1; size: NA; V: TRBV5-1; D: NA; length: 14; CDR3: CASSLVEGRDEQFF; DNA: TGCGCCAGCAGCTTGGTGGAGGGACGGGATGAGCAGTTCTTC
J: TRBJ2-7; size: NA; V: TRBV7-3; D: TRBD1; length: 13; CDR3: CASSAGQELEQYF; DNA: TGTGCCAGCAGCGCCGGACAGGAACTCGAGCAGTACTTC
J: TRBJ1-4; size: NA; V: TRBV5-4; D: NA; length: 12; CDR3: CASSSMGGKLFF; DNA: TGTGCCAGCAGCTCGATGGGGGGGAAACTGTTTTTT
J: TRBJ2-7; size: NA; V: TRBV21-1; D: NA; length: 14; CDR3: CASSHRQGYYEQYF; DNA: TGTGCCAGCAGCCATCGACAGGGGTACTACGAGCAGTACTTC
J: TRBJ1-2; size: NA; V: TRBV6-1; D: NA; length: 13; CDR3: CASSRGFERGYTF; DNA: TGTGCCAGCAGCCGGGGATTCGAGAGGGGCTACACCTTC
J: TRBJ1-3; size: NA; V: TRBV29-1; D: NA; length: 14; CDR3: CSVEDTGGGNTIYF; DNA: TGCAGCGTTGAAGACACGGGAGGTGGAAACACCATATATTTT
J: TRBJ1-1; size: NA; V: TRBV6-5; D: NA; length: 13; CDR3: CASSYAGFTEAFF; DNA: TGTGCCAGCAGTTACGCGGGGTTCACTGAAGCTTTCTTT
J: TRBJ2-3; size: few; V: TRBV5-6; D: NA; length: 11; CDR3: CASSLMSTQYF; DNA: TGTGCCAGCAGCTTGATGTCTACTCAGTATTTT
J: TRBJ2-5; size: NA; V: TRBV4-3; D: NA; length: 15; CDR3: CASSQESELQETQYF; DNA: TGCGCCAGCAGCCAAGAGTCTGAGCTACAAGAGACCCAGTACTTC
J: TRBJ2-1; size: few; V: TRBV7-6; D: TRBD1; length: 14; CDR3: CASSTGTVLGEQFF; DNA: TGTGCCAGCAGTACCGGGACAGTCCTTGGTGAGCAGTTCTTC
J: TRBJ2-7; size: NA; V: TRBV14; D: NA; length: 16; CDR3: CASSQGSTGYAYEQYF; DNA: TGTGCCAGCAGCCAAGGTTCGACAGGCTATGCCTACGAGCAGTACTTC
J: TRBJ2-7; size: NA; V: TRBV5-1; D: TRBD2; length: 18; CDR3: CASSLAGIGTSGSYEQYF; DNA: TGCGCCAGCAGCTTGGCCGGTATTGGGACTAGCGGGTCCTACGAGCAGTACTTC
J: TRBJ2-3; size: NA; V: TRBV7-8; D: TRBD2; length: 16; CDR3: CASSLLNAGATDTQYF; DNA: TGTGCCAGCAGCTTACTTAACGCGGGAGCCACAGATACGCAGTATTTT
J: TRBJ2-6; size: many; V: TRBV4-2; D: TRBD2; length: 16; CDR3: CASSQEGGSGANVLTF; DNA: TGTGCCAGCAGCCAAGAGGGGGGGAGTGGGGCCAACGTCCTGACTTTC
J: TRBJ1-5; size: NA; V: TRBV4-1; D: NA; length: 15; CDR3: CASSQVAGSRQPQHF; DNA: TGCGCCAGCAGCCAAGTTGCTGGGTCGAGGCAGCCCCAGCATTTT
J: TRBJ1-1; size: few; V: TRBV4-1; D: NA; length: 14; CDR3: CASSQLERVTEAFF; DNA: TGCGCCAGCAGCCAGCTGGAGAGGGTCACTGAAGCTTTCTTT
J: TRBJ1-3; size: NA; V: TRBV18; D: NA; length: 14; CDR3: CASSPRSSGNTIYF; DNA: TGTGCCAGCTCACCAAGGAGCTCTGGAAACACCATATATTTT
J: TRBJ2-5; size: few; V: TRBV28; D: TRBD1; length: 15; CDR3: CASSLTTGGRETQYF; DNA: TGTGCCAGCAGTTTGACTACAGGGGGCAGGGAGACCCAGTACTTC
J: TRBJ2-5; size: NA; V: TRBV11-2; D: TRBD1; length: 14; CDR3: CASSPGTAQETQYF; DNA: TGTGCCAGCAGCCCGGGGACAGCCCAAGAGACCCAGTACTTC
J: TRBJ2-3; size: NA; V: TRBV5-1; D: NA; length: 16; CDR3: CASSYRFGASTDTQYF; DNA: TGCGCCAGCAGCTACCGGTTTGGGGCTAGCACAGATACGCAGTATTTT
J: TRBJ1-1; size: NA; V: TRBV7-8; D: NA; length: 15; CDR3: CASSPQRSVNTEAFF; DNA: TGTGCCAGCAGCCCCCAACGGTCTGTTAACACTGAAGCTTTCTTT
J: TRBJ1-5; size: NA; V: TRBV4-1; D: NA; length: 16; CDR3: CASSSWGVEGRQPQHF; DNA: TGCGCCAGCAGCTCGTGGGGGGTGGAGGGACGTCAGCCCCAGCATTTT
J: TRBJ2-7; size: NA; V: TRBV5-4; D: TRBD2; length: 15; CDR3: CASSGPGLALGEQYF; DNA: TGTGCCAGCAGCGGACCGGGACTAGCACTCGGCGAGCAGTACTTC
J: TRBJ2-3; size: NA; V: TRBV7-9; D: TRBD2; length: 15; CDR3: CASSLFGGGTDTQYF; DNA: TGTGCCAGCAGCTTATTCGGGGGGGGCACAGATACGCAGTATTTT
J: TRBJ2-5; size: NA; V: TRBV5-4; D: NA; length: 16; CDR3: CASSLHVAESGETQYF; DNA: TGTGCCAGCAGTTTACACGTAGCGGAGTCTGGAGAGACCCAGTACTTC
J: TRBJ1-6; size: NA; V: TRBV4-2; D: TRBD1; length: 15; CDR3: CASSPKDRGDSPLHF; DNA: TGTGCCAGCAGCCCCAAGGACAGGGGCGATTCACCCCTCCACTTT
J: TRBJ2-7; size: NA; V: TRBV14; D: TRBD1; length: 17; CDR3: CASSQEMMGQGKGEQYF; DNA: TGTGCCAGCAGCCAAGAAATGATGGGACAGGGGAAGGGCGAGCAGTACTTC
J: TRBJ2-1; size: NA; V: TRBV28; D: TRBD2; length: 15; CDR3: CASIPGGSGSNEQFF; DNA: TGTGCCAGCATCCCGGGGGGTAGCGGGAGCAATGAGCAGTTCTTC
J: TRBJ2-7; size: NA; V: TRBV7-8; D: NA; length: 14; CDR3: CASSPQVRSYEQYF; DNA: TGTGCCAGCAGCCCCCAGGTCAGATCCTACGAGCAGTACTTC
J: TRBJ2-5; size: NA; V: TRBV5-1; D: TRBD2; length: 15; CDR3: CASSLVGTRAETQYF; DNA: TGCGCCAGCAGCTTGGTCGGGACTAGGGCGGAGACCCAGTACTTC
J: TRBJ1-6; size: NA; V: TRBV7-9; D: NA; length: 15; CDR3: CASSGRRGYNSPLHF; DNA: TGTGCCAGCAGCGGAAGGAGGGGATACAATTCACCCCTCCACTTT
J: TRBJ2-5; size: few; V: TRBV5-1; D: TRBD2; length: 14; CDR3: CASSRWTSLETQYF; DNA: TGCGCCAGCAGCAGATGGACTAGCCTGGAGACCCAGTACTTC
J: TRBJ1-1; size: NA; V: TRBV11-3; D: NA; length: 12; CDR3: CASGAQNTEAFF; DNA: TGTGCCAGCGGGGCCCAGAACACTGAAGCTTTCTTT
J: TRBJ1-1; size: NA; V: TRBV5-5; D: NA; length: 14; CDR3: CASSLEGQPTEAFF; DNA: TGTGCCAGCAGCTTGGAAGGACAGCCCACTGAAGCTTTCTTT
J: TRBJ1-3; size: NA; V: TRBV7-9; D: NA; length: 16; CDR3: CASSLGTASSGNTIYF; DNA: TGTGCCAGCAGCTTAGGGACAGCCAGCTCTGGAAACACCATATATTTT
J: TRBJ2-5; size: NA; V: TRBV28; D: TRBD1; length: 15; CDR3: CASSQGGTGKETQYF; DNA: TGTGCCAGCAGTCAAGGGGGGACAGGGAAGGAGACCCAGTACTTC
J: TRBJ1-4; size: NA; V: TRBV4-1; D: TRBD1; length: 18; CDR3: CASSLQGAPVATNEKLFF; DNA: TGCGCCAGCAGCCTACAGGGGGCCCCAGTTGCAACTAATGAAAAACTGTTTTTT
J: TRBJ1-2; size: once; V: TRBV7-9; D: TRBD1; length: 15; CDR3: CASSLSGQGSNGYTF; DNA: TGTGCCAGCAGCTTATCGGGACAGGGGTCAAATGGCTACACCTTC
J: TRBJ2-5; size: NA; V: TRBV5-1; D: NA; length: 14; CDR3: CASNTGSERETQYF; DNA: TGCGCCAGTAATACAGGGTCCGAGCGGGAGACCCAGTACTTC
J: TRBJ1-5; size: NA; V: TRBV19; D: NA; length: 14; CDR3: CASSISVSNQPQHF; DNA: TGTGCCAGTAGTATCTCAGTTAGCAATCAGCCCCAGCATTTT
J: TRBJ2-1; size: NA; V: TRBV7-6; D: NA; length: 13; CDR3: CASSLETTYEQFF; DNA: TGTGCCAGCAGCTTAGAGACTACTTATGAGCAGTTCTTC
J: TRBJ2-1; size: few; V: TRBV29-1; D: TRBD1; length: 13; CDR3: CSVRRQGAREQFF; DNA: TGCAGCGTTCGCCGCCAGGGGGCCAGGGAGCAGTTCTTC
J: TRBJ2-3; size: NA; V: TRBV2; D: TRBD2; length: 14; CDR3: CASRVGGAGDTQYF; DNA: TGTGCCAGCAGGGTCGGGGGGGCCGGTGATACGCAGTATTTT
J: TRBJ1-5; size: NA; V: TRBV10-3; D: TRBD1; length: 15; CDR3: CAIRMGQGDNQPQHF; DNA: TGTGCCATCAGAATGGGACAGGGTGACAATCAGCCCCAGCATTTT